These T cell receptor beta chains were read from a single sample in a study of T-cell reconstitution after alpha-beta-depleted transplantation in children. Via MiXCR, TCRdb re-called the PCR reads, giving one row per CDR3 protein. The sample includes 350,000 to 400,000 distinct CDR3 sequences, roughly 22% of them seen just once. This specimen consisted of PBMCs from the stem cell graft donor, obtained from the stem cell graft. These receptors were taken from a human donor who donated a stem cell graft to a child with acute myeloid leukemia. CDR3s include the opening cysteine and the closing phenylalanine or tryptophan. The D gene is left open where the match is weak. Where a row states a size, it is once, few, many or the class of an expanded clone; other rows omit it.

D gene	clone size	J gene	V gene	CDR3 DNA	CDR3 protein
.	few	TRBJ2-2	TRBV28	TGTGCCAGCGTCACACGAAACACCGGGGAGCTGTTTTTT	CASVTRNTGELFF
TRBD1	.	TRBJ2-7	TRBV29-1	TGCAGCGTCGAAGCCGCCGGGGACAGCTACTACGAGCAGTACTTC	CSVEAAGDSYYEQYF
TRBD2	many	TRBJ2-3	TRBV11-2	TGTGCCAGCAGCTTACTGAGGACTAGCGGGAGGGCCCCACCCCATACGCAGTATTTT	CASSLLRTSGRAPPHTQYF
.	few	TRBJ2-7	TRBV12-3/TRBV12-4	TGTGCCAGCCGCCGGGACACCACCTACGAGCAGTACTTC	CASRRDTTYEQYF
.	few	TRBJ2-5	TRBV11-2	TGTGCCAGCAGCTTAGTTATATTTCAAGAGACCCAGTACTTC	CASSLVIFQETQYF
.	many	TRBJ2-6	TRBV29-1	TGCAGCGCATCCGGAGGCGGCTCTGGGGCCAACGTCCTGACTTTC	CSASGGGSGANVLTF
.	many	TRBJ1-2	TRBV21-1	TGTGCCAGCAGCAACTTCGAGGGACCGTATGGCTACACCTTC	CASSNFEGPYGYTF
TRBD1	.	TRBJ2-7	TRBV5-1	TGCGCCAGCAGCACTACCGGGACAGAGTTCCCTGGGGAGCAGTACTTC	CASSTTGTEFPGEQYF
.	few	TRBJ2-1	TRBV6-1	TGTGCCAGCAGGCCTGGGGGCGCCCGCAATGAGCAGTTCTTC	CASRPGGARNEQFF
.	.	TRBJ2-1	TRBV6-2/TRBV6-3	TGTGCCAGCAGCTATTTGACCAATGAGCAGTTCTTC	CASSYLTNEQFF
TRBD2	few	TRBJ2-1	TRBV12-3/TRBV12-4	TGTGCCACCAACTCCGGGACTAGCGGACTCAATGAGCAGTTCTTC	CATNSGTSGLNEQFF
.	many	TRBJ1-5	TRBV5-8	TGTGCCAGCAGCTCGGACAGTTCAACCCAGCATTTT	CASSSDSSTQHF
TRBD2	many	TRBJ2-1	TRBV20-1	TGCAGTGGGCAGGCTAGCGGGAGGGCAGCGAATGAGCAGTTCTTC	CSGQASGRAANEQFF
TRBD2	many	TRBJ2-1	TRBV6-2/TRBV6-3	TGTGCCAGCAGGGGACTAGCGCCTTACAATGAGCAGTTCTTC	CASRGLAPYNEQFF